This T cell receptor (beta chain) came from a study of blood T cell repertoires in COVID-19. Study-wide background: Sites in the United States, Italy and Spain provided acute and convalescent COVID-19 samples. T cells, B-cell-depleted T cells, or PBMCs supplied cDNA or gDNA.

Libraries were prepared by immunoSEQ multiplex PCR; TCRdb keeps only in-frame clonotypes and omits some of them. The sample records roughly 200,000 clones, more than 70% being singletons. CDR1 and CDR2 from the germline V gene are MNHNY and SVGAGI (reference sequence). The CDR3 sequence is 13 residues long. V shed 9 bases and J shed 4 bases, with 13 bases lying between them. This receptor was identified in an older woman with acute or convalescent COVID-19. The sequenced sample was peripheral blood. The V and J genes are TRBV6-6 and TRBJ1-5, with D tentatively TRBD1 (5 bases). CDR3 residues: CASWGRGNQPQHF. CDR3 DNA sequence: TGTGCCAGTTGGGGACGGGGGAATCAGCCCCAGCATTTT.